Listed below are T cell receptor beta chains from one sample, sequenced in a study of blood T cells in healthy people across ages. TCRdb re-called the 5' RACE reads through MiXCR, storing one row per CDR3 protein. Of about 620,000 distinct CDR3 sequences listed, roughly 21% were seen once; the top ten hold 3.5% to 4%. The sequenced sample consisted of blood. These receptors were obtained from a man aged 70-80 years in good health. Each CDR3 is given with its conserved first and last residue. Fields, in order: clone size, V gene, J gene, D gene, CDR3 protein, CDR3 DNA. A D gene is named only where the DNA matches it firmly. Only part of the rows carry a size: once, few, many, or a class if the clone is expanded.

>few|TRBV7-2|TRBJ1-1|TRBD1
CASSLEGALVAFF
TGTGCCAGCAGCTTAGAGGGGGCGCTTGTGGCTTTCTTT
>-|TRBV3-1|TRBJ2-7|TRBD2
CASSQGVQRGRVEQYF
TGTGCCAGCAGCCAAGGAGTGCAGCGGGGGCGAGTCGAGCAGTACTTC
>few|TRBV4-3|TRBJ2-3|-
CASSLNLVGDTQYF
TGCGCCAGCAGCCTAAACCTGGTGGGAGATACGCAGTATTTT
>few|TRBV6-1|TRBJ2-1|-
CASTQGASGTPTYNEQFF
TGTGCCAGCACTCAGGGGGCTAGCGGGACTCCCACCTACAATGAGCAGTTCTTC
>-|TRBV5-6|TRBJ2-1|-
CASSLAGAVGLNEQFF
TGTGCCAGCAGCTTGGCGGGGGCTGTTGGTTTGAATGAGCAGTTCTTC
>-|TRBV9|TRBJ2-5|TRBD2
CASSGGGTDIQETQYF
TGTGCCAGCAGCGGGGGAGGGACGGACATACAAGAGACCCAGTACTTC
>few|TRBV7-2|TRBJ2-2|-
CASSSREGANTGELFF
TGTGCCAGCAGCTCTAGGGAGGGGGCTAACACCGGGGAGCTGTTTTTT
>-|TRBV9|TRBJ2-1|-
CASSVVASGNEQFF
TGTGCCAGCAGCGTAGTGGCTAGTGGGAATGAGCAGTTCTTC
>few|TRBV5-5|TRBJ2-3|-
CAGSSGLSTDTQYF
TGTGCCGGCAGCTCCGGCTTAAGCACAGATACGCAGTATTTT
>few|TRBV27|TRBJ2-7|-
CASRPQGPISYEQYF
TGTGCCAGCAGGCCACAGGGACCCATTTCCTACGAGCAGTACTTC
>-|TRBV12-3/TRBV12-4|TRBJ2-1|TRBD2
CASRSPGLAAELFF
TGTGCCAGCAGATCGCCGGGACTAGCGGCTGAGCTGTTCTTC
>many|TRBV29-1|TRBJ1-4|-
CSVASNEKLFF
TGCAGCGTTGCCTCTAATGAAAAACTGTTTTTT
>-|TRBV28|TRBJ1-1|-
CASSLQGLYTEAFF
TGTGCCAGCAGTTTGCAGGGGTTGTACACTGAAGCTTTCTTT
>-|TRBV6-6|TRBJ2-6|-
CASAAHSGANVLTF
TGTGCCAGCGCCGCCCACTCTGGGGCCAACGTCCTGACCTTC
>few|TRBV6-5|TRBJ1-2|-
CASSPSDRINYGYTF
TGTGCCAGCAGTCCATCTGACAGGATCAACTATGGCTACACCTTC
>few|TRBV20-1|TRBJ1-1|-
CSVRGGLDTEAFF
TGCAGTGTCCGGGGGGGGCTTGACACTGAAGCTTTCTTT
>-|TRBV27|TRBJ1-5|-
CASSPTGSFYSNQPQHF
TGTGCCAGCAGTCCGACGGGAAGTTTTTATAGCAATCAGCCCCAGCATTTT
>-|TRBV20-1|TRBJ2-5|-
CSARPPGQVTQETQYF
TGCAGTGCTAGACCGCCGGGACAAGTCACCCAAGAGACCCAGTACTTC
>-|TRBV20-1|TRBJ2-4|-
CSALGHTAAKNIQYF
TGCAGTGCTCTGGGTCATACGGCGGCCAAAAACATTCAGTACTTC
>-|TRBV14|TRBJ2-7|TRBD1
CASSHWDRDFYEQYF
TGTGCCAGCAGCCATTGGGACAGGGATTTTTACGAGCAGTACTTC
>few|TRBV23-1|TRBJ1-5|TRBD1
CASIDRGRFFDNQPQHF
TGCGCCAGCATTGACAGGGGCCGCTTTTTTGACAATCAGCCCCAGCATTTT
>-|TRBV7-9|TRBJ1-1|-
CASSAQNTEAFF
TGTGCCAGCAGCGCCCAAAACACTGAAGCTTTCTTT
>-|TRBV2|TRBJ2-1|TRBD2
CASSAQGLAGVDEQFF
TGTGCCAGCAGTGCACAAGGACTAGCGGGAGTGGATGAGCAGTTCTTC
>-|TRBV6-5|TRBJ2-1|-
CLGRSHEQFF
TGCCTCGGGAGAAGCCATGAGCAGTTCTTC
>-|TRBV18|TRBJ2-1|-
CASSPLAEPLYNEQFF
TGTGCCAGCTCACCGCTTGCGGAGCCCCTCTACAATGAGCAGTTCTTC
>-|TRBV10-3|TRBJ1-5|-
CAISDLQGNQPQHF
TGTGCCATCAGTGATCTACAGGGTAATCAGCCCCAGCATTTT
>-|TRBV5-1|TRBJ2-2|TRBD2
CASSPQTSGTGELFF
TGCGCCAGCAGCCCCCAGACTAGCGGGACCGGGGAGCTGTTTTTT
>-|TRBV27|TRBJ2-3|TRBD2
CASSYGSGIRNTQYF
TGTGCCAGCAGCTACGGTAGCGGGATAAGGAATACGCAGTATTTT
>few|TRBV7-2|TRBJ2-2|-
CASSLLPVRASGELFF
TGTGCCAGCAGCTTACTCCCCGTGAGGGCCTCCGGGGAGCTGTTTTTT
>-|TRBV11-2|TRBJ2-5|-
CASRNGVMKETQYF
TGTGCCAGCAGAAACGGGGTGATGAAAGAGACCCAGTACTTC
>-|TRBV9|TRBJ1-1|-
CASSRGGKNTEAFF
TGTGCCAGCAGCCGGGGGGGGAAGAACACTGAAGCTTTCTTT
>-|TRBV6-6|TRBJ1-2|-
CASSYRAESYGYTF
TGTGCCAGCAGTTACCGCGCAGAGAGCTATGGCTACACCTTC
>-|TRBV7-6|TRBJ2-6|-
CACSRFLGANVLTF
TGTGCCTGCAGTCGGTTTCTTGGGGCCAACGTCCTGACTTTC
>few|TRBV28|TRBJ2-1|-
CASFGWVGGSYNEQFF
TGTGCCAGCTTCGGTTGGGTAGGAGGCTCCTACAATGAGCAGTTCTTC
>many|TRBV14|TRBJ2-1|TRBD2
CASSRDGLAGGRRYNEQFF
TGTGCCAGCAGCCGCGACGGGCTAGCGGGAGGTCGGAGGTACAATGAGCAGTTCTTC
>many|TRBV7-9|TRBJ2-1|-
CASSPKGTAYNEQFF
TGTGCCAGCAGCCCCAAAGGGACCGCGTACAATGAGCAGTTCTTC
>-|TRBV20-1|TRBJ1-1|-
CSARQYEAFF
TGCAGTGCAAGACAGTATGAAGCTTTCTTT
>few|TRBV10-2|TRBJ2-1|TRBD2
CASSERGTTYNEQFF
TGCGCCAGCAGTGAACGTGGGACTACATACAATGAGCAGTTCTTC
>many|TRBV28|TRBJ2-7|TRBD2
CASSLTSSSYEQYF
TGTGCCAGCAGTTTGACTAGCAGCTCCTACGAGCAGTACTTC
>-|TRBV6-2/TRBV6-3|TRBJ1-5|-
CASSYSRTVNQPQHF
TGTGCCAGCAGTTACTCCCGGACAGTCAATCAGCCCCAGCATTTT
>-|TRBV7-3|TRBJ2-3|TRBD2
CASSLRAGGPKRTDTQYF
TGTGCCAGCAGCTTACGAGCGGGAGGGCCGAAGAGGACAGATACGCAGTATTTT
>-|TRBV10-3|TRBJ2-3|TRBD2
CATSSGSGTDTQYF
TGTGCCACCAGTAGCGGGAGTGGCACAGATACGCAGTATTTT
>once|TRBV20-1|TRBJ1-6|-
CSASDGSYNSPLHF
TGCAGTGCTTCGGACGGCTCCTATAATTCACCCCTCCACTTT
>-|TRBV4-2|TRBJ2-1|TRBD2
CASSQVAGGPVEQFF
TGTGCCAGCAGCCAAGTGGCGGGAGGGCCGGTTGAGCAGTTCTTC
>-|TRBV12-3/TRBV12-4|TRBJ2-7|TRBD1
CASSKGTDYEQYF
TGTGCCAGCAGCAAAGGGACAGACTACGAGCAGTACTTC
>few|TRBV11-2|TRBJ2-1|-
CASSPLTKRGPNEQFF
TGTGCCAGCAGCCCCCTGACCAAGAGAGGTCCCAATGAGCAGTTCTTC
>-|TRBV3-1|TRBJ2-2|-
CASSSRAAAGELFF
TGTGCCAGCAGCTCAAGAGCGGCCGCCGGGGAGCTGTTTTTT
>-|TRBV6-1|TRBJ2-5|-
CASSTDRRTRTQYF
TGTGCCAGCAGTACAGACAGAAGGACCCGGACCCAGTACTTC
>-|TRBV5-1|TRBJ2-5|TRBD2
CASSLDSTSGPPKTQYF
TGCGCCAGCAGCTTGGATTCGACTAGCGGGCCCCCGAAGACCCAGTACTTC
>-|TRBV12-3/TRBV12-4|TRBJ2-3|TRBD2
CASRGTGLAATDTQYF
TGTGCCAGCAGGGGGACGGGACTAGCGGCCACAGATACGCAGTATTTT
>few|TRBV4-1|TRBJ2-3|TRBD2
CASSRGAVAGVIDTQYF
TGCGCCAGCAGCCGAGGGGCAGTAGCGGGAGTTATAGATACGCAGTATTTT
>many|TRBV29-1|TRBJ2-5|-
CSVDPGVQETQYF
TGCAGCGTTGACCCAGGGGTCCAAGAGACCCAGTACTTC
>-|TRBV3-1|TRBJ1-2|-
CASSQGNYYGYTF
TGTGCCAGCAGCCAAGGGAATTACTATGGCTACACCTTC
>few|TRBV29-1|TRBJ1-2|TRBD1
CSADLGGQELFNYGYTF
TGCAGCGCCGACCTCGGGGGACAGGAACTATTCAACTATGGCTACACCTTC
>few|TRBV7-9|TRBJ2-1|TRBD2
CASSSPYGTSGSNEQFF
TGTGCCAGCAGCTCTCCCTACGGGACTAGCGGGAGTAATGAGCAGTTCTTC
>few|TRBV4-3|TRBJ2-5|TRBD2
CASSQDTGGWETQYF
TGCGCCAGCAGCCAAGATACGGGAGGCTGGGAGACCCAGTACTTC